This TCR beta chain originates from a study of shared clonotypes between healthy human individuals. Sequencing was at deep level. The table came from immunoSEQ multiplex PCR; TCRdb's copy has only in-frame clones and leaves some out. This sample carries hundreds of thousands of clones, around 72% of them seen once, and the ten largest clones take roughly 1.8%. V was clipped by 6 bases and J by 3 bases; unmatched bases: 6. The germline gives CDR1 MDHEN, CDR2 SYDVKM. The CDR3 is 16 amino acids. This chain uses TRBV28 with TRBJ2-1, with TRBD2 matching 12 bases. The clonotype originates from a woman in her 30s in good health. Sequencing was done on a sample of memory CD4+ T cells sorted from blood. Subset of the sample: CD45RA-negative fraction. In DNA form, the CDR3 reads TGTGCCAGCAGATCCCTAGCGGGAGGGTACTACAATGAGCAGTTCTTC. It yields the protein CASRSLAGGYYNEQFF.